The text below deals with one TCR beta chain. Its antigen is currently unknown. The data originate from a study of response to subunit inactivated influenza vaccine. TCRdb ran MiXCR on the RT-PCR reads and lists one entry per CDR3 protein. Of hundreds of thousands of distinct CDR3 sequences in the sample, 15% to 20% were seen once. CDR3 length equals 15 residues. V lost 6 bases, J lost 1 base, and 15 bases lay in between. Germline-derived CDR1 and CDR2 are MNHNS and SASEGT. Study-wide results and limits: Authors suggested seasonal influenza vaccinations each recruit few new T cells.

The rearrangement uses TRBV6-1 and TRBJ1-2; possible D gene TRBD1, 6 bases. The input for sequencing was PBMCs from blood, taken roughly 5 days after vaccination. The origin of this receptor is a man aged 50 to 60 who received an inactivated influenza vaccine. The CDR3 sequence: CASSNGQLNNYGYTF. DNA for the CDR3: TGTGCCAGCAGCAACGGACAGCTCAATAACTATGGCTACACCTTC.